This paragraph covers one T cell receptor (beta chain) sequence. The entry originates in a study of blood T cell repertoires in COVID-19. Across the whole study: Spain, Italy and the United States supplied samples that represented acute and convalescent COVID-19. PBMCs, B-cell-depleted T cells, or T cells provided the cDNA or gDNA that made up the material.

The table came from immunoSEQ multiplex PCR; TCRdb's copy has only in-frame clones and leaves some out. The table has about 230,000 clones, around 78% seen once. Sequenced: peripheral blood. This clonotype originated in a woman between 65 and 79 years old with active or convalescent COVID-19.

This CDR3 reads CSVTDRGGSYNEQFF. In nucleotides, the CDR3 is TGCAGCGTTACCGACAGGGGGGGCTCCTACAATGAGCAGTTCTTC. The gene calls are TRBV29-1 and TRBJ2-1; the match to TRBD1 covers 9 bases. The V segment lost 5 bases and the J segment 0 bases; nucleotides outside the gene matches: 5. Per the germline V gene, CDR1 is SQVTM and CDR2 is ANQGSEA. The CDR3 totals 15 residues.